These 19 T cell receptor beta chains were sequenced from one sample in a study of T cells after yellow fever vaccination. TCRdb redid the calling of the 5' RACE reads with MiXCR, one entry per CDR3 protein. Of 510,000 or so distinct CDR3 sequences detected, less than 20% appear once; the ten largest clones hold roughly 13%. Sequencing used PBMCs, obtained 15 days after the yellow fever booster vaccination. These receptors were collected from a man aged 25-45 years who received the YFV17D yellow fever vaccine.

The V call is TRBV5-1, the J call TRBJ2-5; TRBD1 might be the D (6 bases). Trimming shortened V by 1 base and J by 2 bases, and 9 bases separated the two germline ends. This CDR3 contains 14 residues. CDR1 and CDR2 (germline): SGHRS, YFSETQ. This CDR3 is CASSLTGQQETQYF. For the CDR3, the DNA is TGCGCCAGCAGCTTGACCGGACAGCAAGAGACCCAGTACTTC.

J is TRBJ2-1 and V is TRBV7-9; tentative D call: TRBD2 (5 bases). Germline CDR1 and CDR2: SEHNR and FQNEAQ (reference sequence). CDR3 length: 14 amino acids. Trimming left V 5 bases short and J 9 bases short, with 17 bases between. The CDR3 loop reads CASSQNQLVTEQFF. CDR3 bases: TGTGCCAGCAGCCAAAACCAACTAGTGACTGAGCAGTTCTTC.

This clonotype was seen a few times. V and J are TRBV5-6 and TRBJ1-4; no reliable D call. The CDR3 runs 16 residues. V was pared by 2 bases and J by 8 bases, with 19 bases between. Germline CDR1 SGHDT, CDR2 YYEEEE. CDR3 residues: CASSFRVGVAGEKLFF. The DNA for the CDR3 is TGTGCCAGCAGCTTTCGGGTCGGGGTCGCGGGGGAAAAACTGTTTTTT.

This clonotype was found a few times. The chain joins TRBV30 to TRBJ2-5; D might be TRBD1 (5 bases). The CDR3 contains 14 residues. Germline loops: CDR1 GTSNPN, CDR2 SVGIG (reference sequence). V lost 2 bases to trimming and J lost 4 bases, with 14 bases between them. As DNA, the CDR3 is TGTGCCTGGAGTTGGCACGGACAAGGAGAGACCCAGTACTTC. Translation gives CAWSWHGQGETQYF.

This clonotype appeared a few times. This sequence joins TRBV19 and TRBJ2-2, with TRBD2 identical over 13 bases. The germline CDR1 and CDR2 sequences are LNHDA and SQIVND (reference sequence). The CDR3 consists of 14 residues. After removal of 6 bases from V and 9 bases from J, the junction contained 4 bases not matched to a gene. CDR3 sequence: CASSGTSGNRELFF. CDR3 nucleotide sequence: TGTGCCAGTAGCGGGACTAGCGGGAACCGGGAGCTGTTTTTT.

V gene TRBV20-1 combines with J gene TRBJ2-7, with unresolved D. The CDR3 runs 11 residues. The V and J ends lost 3 bases and 3 bases respectively, with 6 bases between them. CDR1 and CDR2 from the germline V gene are DFQATT and SNEGSKA (reference sequence). CDR3 sequence reads: CSASNSYEQYF. The CDR3 DNA reads TGCAGTGCTAGCAACAGCTACGAGCAGTACTTC.

This clonotype was observed many times. The chain joins TRBV7-9 to TRBJ2-3; D is perhaps TRBD1 (5 bases). The V gene lost 2 bases and the J gene lost 0 bases, with 9 bases spanning the gap. This CDR3 comprises 15 residues. The germline CDR1 and CDR2 sequences are SEHNR and FQNEAQ (reference sequence). The CDR3 is CASSLRGTSTDTQYF. Written as DNA, the CDR3 is TGTGCCAGCAGCTTAAGGGGCACTAGCACAGATACGCAGTATTTT.

This clonotype was seen a few times. The rearrangement links TRBV20-1 to TRBJ2-3, with 10 bases aligning to TRBD2. V gave up 3 bases and J gave up 5 bases; unmatched junction bases: 8. The CDR3 extends over 15 amino acids. Per germline, CDR1 DFQATT and CDR2 SNEGSKA (reference sequence). The CDR3 DNA follows: TGCAGTGCTAGTCCAGCGGGAGGGCCGGGAGATACGCAGTATTTT. This codes for CSASPAGGPGDTQYF.

This clonotype was picked up a small number of times. The rearrangement joins TRBV7-8 to TRBJ1-1; D remains unclear. The CDR3 has 18 amino acids. Germline V gives CDR1 SGHVS, CDR2 FQNEAQ. The V end lost 0 bases, the J end lost 0 bases, and 17 bases lay between the germline ends. CDR3 sequence (DNA): TGTGCCAGCAGCTTAGCGGAAGTCGGGATGCTGATGAACACTGAAGCTTTCTTT. Protein product: CASSLAEVGMLMNTEAFF. The entire variable domain, with the rest obtained from reference TRBV7-8 and TRBJ1-1, is as follows: GAGVSQSPRYKVAKRGQDVALRCDPISGHVSLFWYQQALGQGPEFLTYFQNEAQLDKSGLPSDRFFAERPEGSVSTLKIQRTQQEDSAVYLCASSLAEVGMLMNTEAFFGQGTRLTVV.

Only a few counts were recorded for this clonotype. The chain employs TRBV5-4 and TRBJ2-1; no clear D gene. Trimming shortened V by 0 bases and J by 6 bases, and 7 bases separated the two germline ends. The germline V gene has CDR1 SGHNT and CDR2 YYREEE (reference sequence). CDR3 length: 13 residues. Here the CDR3 reads CASSLERSNEQFF. CDR3 nucleotides: TGTGCCAGCAGCTTGGAACGGAGCAATGAGCAGTTCTTC.

This clonotype was seen more than once but under ten times. The chain has TRBV6-1 and TRBJ2-1, with no clear D. V lost 5 bases to trimming and J lost 1 base, with 12 bases between them. Germline V gene sequence: CDR1 MNHNS, CDR2 SASEGT. The CDR3 is made up of 15 amino acids. CDR3 sequence reads: CASSKLPESYNEQFF. CDR3 coding DNA: TGTGCCAGCAGTAAACTCCCCGAGTCCTACAATGAGCAGTTCTTC.

The table lists this clonotype with many counts. The rearrangement links TRBV7-2 to TRBJ2-1; D remains ambiguous. The germline gives CDR1 SGHTA, CDR2 FQGNSA. The CDR3 covers 11 residues. Trimming removed 3 bases from V and 5 bases from J, with 2 bases in between. The CDR3 spells CASSFNNEQFF. CDR3 coding DNA: TGTGCCAGCAGCTTTAACAATGAGCAGTTCTTC.

This clonotype turned up a few times. This rearrangement joins TRBV4-3 to TRBJ2-6, with 8 nucleotides matching TRBD1. Trimming took 3 bases from V and 0 from J; bases not matched to a gene: 7. The V gene's germline CDR1 is LGHNA and CDR2 YSLEER. The CDR3 has 18 residues. The CDR3 spells CASSQGQEDRSGANVLTF. CDR3 in DNA: TGCGCCAGCAGCCAGGGACAGGAGGATCGCTCTGGGGCCAACGTCCTGACTTTC.

The rearrangement uses TRBV6-2 or TRBV6-3 and TRBJ1-3; D is perhaps TRBD1 (5 bases). Trimming shortened V by 4 bases and J by 0 bases, and 13 bases separated the two germline ends. The germline CDR1 and CDR2 sequences are MNHEY and SVGEGT. There are 16 residues in the CDR3. The CDR3 DNA reads TGTGCCAGCAGTTCCGGGACGGCAAACTCTGGAAACACCATATATTTT. Translated, it gives CASSSGTANSGNTIYF.

J is TRBJ1-5 and V is TRBV19; no reliable D call. Germline CDR1 reads LNHDA; CDR2 reads SQIVND (reference sequence). Between the trimmed V and J ends, which lost 0 bases and 5 bases, there was a span of 8 bases. The CDR3 spans 14 residues. CDR3 protein: CASSIDLWDQPQHF. In DNA form, the CDR3 reads TGTGCCAGTAGTATAGATCTATGGGATCAGCCCCAGCATTTT.

This chain connects TRBV12-3 or TRBV12-4 to TRBJ1-1; unclear D gene. The CDR3 is 13 amino acids. The germline V and J ends were trimmed by 5 bases and 1 base, with 8 bases remaining between them. CDR3 loop: CASSQDTNTEAFF. The CDR3 nucleotides are TGTGCCAGCAGTCAAGACACGAACACTGAAGCTTTCTTT.

V and J are TRBV7-2 and TRBJ2-2; the match to TRBD1 covers 8 bases. V dropped 5 bases and J dropped 4; count of bases not matched to a gene: 6. Germline V CDR1 and CDR2: SGHTA, FQGNSA. The CDR3 contains 15 residues. The CDR3 protein is CASSTGQGFTGELFF. CDR3 DNA sequence: TGTGCCAGCAGCACCGGACAGGGCTTCACCGGGGAGCTGTTTTTT.

This chain joins TRBV5-1 and TRBJ2-7, with 8 bases identical to TRBD1. Germline CDR1 SGHRS, CDR2 YFSETQ. V shed 4 bases, J shed 5 bases, and the junction held 5 bases outside the gene matches. This CDR3 contains 13 residues. The CDR3 loop is CASSPDRDDEQYF. The CDR3 nucleotides read TGCGCCAGCAGCCCGGACAGGGACGACGAGCAGTACTTC.

This clonotype turned up a few times. This rearrangement joins TRBV19 to TRBJ2-1; 9 nucleotides agree with TRBD2. V was pared by 3 bases and J by 5 bases, with 8 bases of the junction left unmatched. The CDR3 spans 16 residues. Germline CDR1 LNHDA, CDR2 SQIVND (reference sequence). The CDR3 sequence: CASSILSGRRNNEQFF. The CDR3 nucleotides are TGTGCCAGTAGTATCCTTAGCGGGAGACGGAACAATGAGCAGTTCTTC.